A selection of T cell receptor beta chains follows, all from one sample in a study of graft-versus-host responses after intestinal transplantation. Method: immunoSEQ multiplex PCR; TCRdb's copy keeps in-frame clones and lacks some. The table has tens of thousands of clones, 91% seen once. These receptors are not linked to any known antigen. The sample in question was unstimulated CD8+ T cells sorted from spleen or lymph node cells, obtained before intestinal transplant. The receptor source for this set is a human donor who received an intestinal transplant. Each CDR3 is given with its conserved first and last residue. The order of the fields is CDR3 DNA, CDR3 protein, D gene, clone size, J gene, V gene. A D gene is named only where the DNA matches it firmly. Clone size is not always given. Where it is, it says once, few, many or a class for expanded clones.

DNA: TGTGCCAGCAGCTTCGGACAGGGTTTGAACACTGAAGCTTTCTTT
CDR3: CASSFGQGLNTEAFF
D: TRBD1
size: once
J: TRBJ1-1
V: TRBV11-2

DNA: TGTGCTAGTGCCTACCGGGACAACTACGAGCAGTACTTC
CDR3: CASAYRDNYEQYF
D: .
size: .
J: TRBJ2-7
V: TRBV12-5

DNA: TGTGCCAGCAGCGTAGACGGACTAGCGGCCGCTGGAGAGACCCAGTACTTC
CDR3: CASSVDGLAAAGETQYF
D: TRBD2
size: .
J: TRBJ2-5
V: TRBV9

DNA: TGTGCCAGCAGCCCTTCGGCGGGAGCGGCAGATACGCAGTATTTT
CDR3: CASSPSAGAADTQYF
D: TRBD2
size: .
J: TRBJ2-3
V: TRBV7-3

DNA: TGTGCCAGCAGCGTATGGGGACACATGAACACTGAAGCTTTCTTT
CDR3: CASSVWGHMNTEAFF
D: .
size: .
J: TRBJ1-1
V: TRBV9

DNA: TGTGCCTGGGGTAGAGGGAACACTGAAGCTTTCTTT
CDR3: CAWGRGNTEAFF
D: .
size: .
J: TRBJ1-1
V: TRBV30

DNA: TGTGCCAGCAGCTTCCTAGCGGGAACGTCCTACAATGAGCAGTTCTTC
CDR3: CASSFLAGTSYNEQFF
D: TRBD2
size: .
J: TRBJ2-1
V: TRBV7-9

DNA: TGTGCCAGCAGAGCGGGGGGATGGGCCTATGGCTACACCTTC
CDR3: CASRAGGWAYGYTF
D: .
size: once
J: TRBJ1-2
V: TRBV27

DNA: TGCGCCAGCACCCTGGGGGGGCCCTACGAGCAGTACTTC
CDR3: CASTLGGPYEQYF
D: .
size: .
J: TRBJ2-7
V: TRBV5-1

DNA: TGCGCCAGTTCCCAGGTCCTTAACTACGAGCAGTACTTC
CDR3: CASSQVLNYEQYF
D: .
size: .
J: TRBJ2-7
V: TRBV4-1

DNA: TGTGCCAGCAGCTCGGACAGGGCTGGCGCCGGGGAGCTGTTTTTT
CDR3: CASSSDRAGAGELFF
D: TRBD1
size: .
J: TRBJ2-2
V: TRBV11-2

DNA: TGTGCCAGCAGTTTATACCCAGCGCTTAGCTCCTACAATGAGCAGTTCTTC
CDR3: CASSLYPALSSYNEQFF
D: .
size: .
J: TRBJ2-1
V: TRBV28

DNA: TGCGCCAGCAGCCAATATCAGGGGGAGAACTCCTACGAGCAGTACTTC
CDR3: CASSQYQGENSYEQYF
D: TRBD1
size: .
J: TRBJ2-7
V: TRBV4-1

DNA: TGTGCCAGCAGCCGAGACGGCACAGGGGACACTGAAGCTTTCTTT
CDR3: CASSRDGTGDTEAFF
D: TRBD1
size: once
J: TRBJ1-1
V: TRBV7-2

DNA: TGTGCCAGCGGGAACGGTCCGGGAGGGCCCTCCTACAATGAGCAGTTCTTC
CDR3: CASGNGPGGPSYNEQFF
D: TRBD2
size: .
J: TRBJ2-1
V: TRBV28

DNA: TGCGCCAGCAGCCCCCGTGGAGCGGGAACCTACGAGCAGTACTTC
CDR3: CASSPRGAGTYEQYF
D: TRBD2
size: .
J: TRBJ2-7
V: TRBV4-1

DNA: TGCAGCGTCTCCCCTATAGGACAGGCGGGCAATGAGCAGTTCTTC
CDR3: CSVSPIGQAGNEQFF
D: TRBD1
size: .
J: TRBJ2-1
V: TRBV29-1

DNA: TGTGCCACCAGCCCGGGACATTCCTACGAGCAGTACTTC
CDR3: CATSPGHSYEQYF
D: .
size: .
J: TRBJ2-7
V: TRBV15

DNA: TGTGCCAGCAGCCCCGGGACTAGCGGGAGAGTCACAGATACGCAGTATTTT
CDR3: CASSPGTSGRVTDTQYF
D: TRBD2
size: .
J: TRBJ2-3
V: TRBV7-7

DNA: TGTGCCAGCAGCTTGGGGGACATTCTTAACTATGGCTACACCTTC
CDR3: CASSLGDILNYGYTF
D: .
size: .
J: TRBJ1-2
V: TRBV5-4

DNA: TGTGCCAGCAGCTTAGAAGGTACAAGCGGGGGGTTGGCAGATACGCAGTATTTT
CDR3: CASSLEGTSGGLADTQYF
D: TRBD2
size: .
J: TRBJ2-3
V: TRBV7-9

DNA: TGTGCCAGCAGTTTCGATCCCGGGACTGGGGCCAACGTCCCGACTTTC
CDR3: CASSFDPGTGANVPTF
D: .
size: .
J: TRBJ2-6
V: TRBV27

DNA: TGCGCCAGCAGCCCGATACTAGGGCATGAAGAAGAGACCCAGTACTTC
CDR3: CASSPILGHEEETQYF
D: .
size: once
J: TRBJ2-5
V: TRBV4-1

DNA: TGTGCCAGCACCTCACCCTATAACGAGCAGTACTTC
CDR3: CASTSPYNEQYF
D: .
size: .
J: TRBJ2-7
V: TRBV7-9

DNA: TGTGCCAGCAGCCTTTCAATTAGATATGGCTACACCTTC
CDR3: CASSLSIRYGYTF
D: .
size: .
J: TRBJ1-2
V: TRBV2